The 3 T cell receptor beta chains below were found in one sample sequenced in a study of blood T cells in healthy people across ages. Next came a second PCR, run for about 7 to 12 cycles, which used a sample-barcoded 5' primer along with a J-beta primer mix. TCRdb independently ran MiXCR on the 5' RACE reads; one entry per CDR3 protein. The table lists roughly 1,700,000 distinct CDR3 sequences, roughly 28% of them singletons. Sequencing was done on a sample of blood. Receptor source: a woman aged 25 to 39 in good health.

In regard to this clonotype: Since a much larger clone is just one base distant, this may be a read error. The V and J genes are TRBV11-2 and TRBJ1-2; 7 bases are shared with TRBD1. The CDR3 totals 13 residues. J was trimmed by 9 bases and V by 5 bases; bases with no gene match: 9. CDR1 and CDR2 from the germline V gene are SGHAT and FQNNGV. DNA for the CDR3: TGTGCCAGCAGCGCACAGGGGCGGGATAGCTACACCTTC. Translated: CASSAQGRDSYTF. Full variable domain (outside the CDR3, taken from reference TRBV11-2 and TRBJ1-2): EAGVAQSPRYKIIEKRQSVAFWCNPISGHATLYWYQQILGQGPKLLIQFQNNGVVDDSQLPKDRFSAERLKGVDSTLKIQPAKLEDSAVYLCASSAQGRDSYTFGSGTRLTVV.

This clonotype was observed a handful of times. The CDR3 loop reads CASSLGGLASAETQYF. The DNA for the CDR3 is TGTGCCAGCAGCTTAGGTGGACTAGCGTCGGCAGAGACCCAGTACTTC. This sequence joins TRBV7-9 and TRBJ2-5; TRBD2 aligns across 9 bases. Germline lookup yields CDR1 SEHNR and CDR2 FQNEAQ (reference sequence). The CDR3 length is 16 residues. Trimming took 1 base from V and 4 from J; bases not matched to a gene: 7.

This clonotype showed up just a few times. The chain combines TRBV7-2 with TRBJ2-3, with 11 bases identical to TRBD2. CDR1 and CDR2 (germline): SGHTA, FQGNSA. CDR3 length equals 16 residues. V lost 4 bases to trimming and J lost 3 bases; unmatched junction nucleotides: 6. The CDR3 sequence: CASSSLAGVATDTQYF. CDR3 sequence (DNA): TGTGCCAGCAGCTCACTAGCGGGAGTAGCGACAGATACGCAGTATTTT. The whole variable domain, remainder taken from reference TRBV7-2 and TRBJ2-3, is GAGVSQSPSNKVTEKGKDVELRCDPISGHTALYWYRQSLGQGLEFLIYFQGNSAPDKSGLPSDRFSAERTGGSVSTLTIQRTQQEDSAVYLCASSSLAGVATDTQYFGPGTRLTVL.